This T cell receptor (beta chain) was identified in a study of identical twins. The CDR3 consists of 19 residues. Germline-derived CDR1 and CDR2 are DFQATT and SNEGSKA (reference sequence). V lost 1 base, J lost 0 bases, and 23 bases lay in between. TCRdb passed the 5' RACE reads through MiXCR, listing each CDR3 protein once. The sample lists 1.5 million to 2 million distinct CDR3 sequences; around a third were seen once. This clonotype has only a few counts. The chain carries TRBV20-1 and TRBJ2-3; a weak D match, TRBD2 (7 bases). The receptor comes from a newborn girl in good health. Material: cord blood. The CDR3 nucleotides are TGCAGTGCTAGAGCCTCTAGGGAGGGGGGTGATGCTAGCACAGATACGCAGTATTTT. Encoded protein: CSARASREGGDASTDTQYF.